Listed below are T cell receptor beta chains from one sample, sequenced in a study of T cell repertoires in cytomegalovirus infection. Their antigens remain unidentified. Using its own MiXCR run on the reads, TCRdb lists one record per CDR3 protein. The sample lists hundreds of thousands of distinct CDR3 sequences, 30% to 40% occurring once. The input for sequencing was cultured CD8+ T cells from PBMCs, taken from culture after CMV antigen stimulation. These receptors all come from a human donor in good health (CMV status not recorded). Some clones in this sample may be carry-over from other donors' samples. The CDR3 runs from the conserved cysteine through the conserved F or W. D genes are given only for firm matches. Clone size is stated in some rows and not others, as once, few, many or a class when expanded.

j_call v_call d_call clone_size cdr3_nt cdr3_aa
TRBJ2-1 TRBV13 - - TGTGCCAGCAGCTACCAGGGGAACAATGAGCAGTTCTTC CASSYQGNNEQFF
TRBJ1-1 TRBV5-1 - - TGCGCCAGCAGCTTGGTTCCGACGAACACTGAAGCTTTCTTT CASSLVPTNTEAFF
TRBJ1-4 TRBV6-1 - - TGTGCCAGCCGATCGGGACCCTCTAATGAAAAACTGTTTTTT CASRSGPSNEKLFF
TRBJ2-3 TRBV12-3/TRBV12-4 - many TGTGCCAGCAGTTGGGACGTAGGGGTAACAGATACGCAGTATTTT CASSWDVGVTDTQYF
TRBJ2-1 TRBV7-9 - few TGTGCCAGCAGACGTCCTCTCGGTAATGAGCAGTTCTTC CASRRPLGNEQFF
TRBJ2-1 TRBV28 TRBD2 - TGTGCCAGCGAGGGACTAGCGGGGGTGCCCCAACCGTTCTTC CASEGLAGVPQPFF
TRBJ1-1 TRBV19 TRBD1 - TGTGCCAGTAGTACATTACCGGGACAGGGGAGGATAACTGAAGCTTTCTTT CASSTLPGQGRITEAFF
TRBJ2-5 TRBV6-1 - few TGTGCCAGCATCCCGGGACTCCGGGAGACCCAGTACTTC CASIPGLRETQYF
TRBJ1-1 TRBV12-5 TRBD1 few TGTGCTAGTGGTTTCGACCTCGGACAGGGGGCGACTGAAGCTTTCTTT CASGFDLGQGATEAFF
TRBJ2-3 TRBV19 - few TGTGCCAGAGACCCGGGGCACCAAATTTTT CARDPGHQIF
TRBJ2-1 TRBV4-3 - few TGCGCCAGCAGCCAAGACAAGGGGATCTCCTACAATGAGCAGTTCTTC CASSQDKGISYNEQFF
TRBJ1-1 TRBV6-5 - few TGTGCCAGCAGTTCAAAAAACATCGTCCAGGGTGCTACCACGGGAGCTTTCTTT CASSSKNIVQGATTGAFF
TRBJ2-5 TRBV7-6 TRBD2 many TGTGCCAGCAGCTTAATTAGTAACGGACTAGTCGACCAAGAGACCCAGTACTTC CASSLISNGLVDQETQYF
TRBJ1-2 TRBV20-1 - few TGCAGTGCTAGAGGAGGTTCGGGGCCTGACCCGGATGGCTACACCTTC CSARGGSGPDPDGYTF
TRBJ1-3 TRBV7-8 - - TGTGCCAGCAGCTTAGGAGGCCGCGGGATATACACCATATATTTT CASSLGGRGIYTIYF
TRBJ1-2 TRBV12-3/TRBV12-4 - - TGTGCCAGCTTTGGACCGCGTTTAGCTGGCTACACCTTC CASFGPRLAGYTF
TRBJ2-1 TRBV4-1 - many TGCGCCAGCAGCCCACCCTCCCCCGTTGAGCAGTTCTTC CASSPPSPVEQFF
TRBJ2-7 TRBV18 TRBD1 once TGTGCCAGCTCACCATTCGCAGACAGGGTTCACGAGCAGTACTTC CASSPFADRVHEQYF
TRBJ2-1 TRBV7-9 TRBD2 few TGTGCCAGCAGCCCAAGCGGGGGCCGGTACAATGAGCAGTTCTTC CASSPSGGRYNEQFF
TRBJ1-2 TRBV10-1 - few TGCGCCAGCAGTGAGGCCGGAGAAGGCTACACCTTC CASSEAGEGYTF
TRBJ1-2 TRBV7-9 - many TGTGCCAGCAGTTTTGGGGGCGGTGGCTACACCTTC CASSFGGGGYTF